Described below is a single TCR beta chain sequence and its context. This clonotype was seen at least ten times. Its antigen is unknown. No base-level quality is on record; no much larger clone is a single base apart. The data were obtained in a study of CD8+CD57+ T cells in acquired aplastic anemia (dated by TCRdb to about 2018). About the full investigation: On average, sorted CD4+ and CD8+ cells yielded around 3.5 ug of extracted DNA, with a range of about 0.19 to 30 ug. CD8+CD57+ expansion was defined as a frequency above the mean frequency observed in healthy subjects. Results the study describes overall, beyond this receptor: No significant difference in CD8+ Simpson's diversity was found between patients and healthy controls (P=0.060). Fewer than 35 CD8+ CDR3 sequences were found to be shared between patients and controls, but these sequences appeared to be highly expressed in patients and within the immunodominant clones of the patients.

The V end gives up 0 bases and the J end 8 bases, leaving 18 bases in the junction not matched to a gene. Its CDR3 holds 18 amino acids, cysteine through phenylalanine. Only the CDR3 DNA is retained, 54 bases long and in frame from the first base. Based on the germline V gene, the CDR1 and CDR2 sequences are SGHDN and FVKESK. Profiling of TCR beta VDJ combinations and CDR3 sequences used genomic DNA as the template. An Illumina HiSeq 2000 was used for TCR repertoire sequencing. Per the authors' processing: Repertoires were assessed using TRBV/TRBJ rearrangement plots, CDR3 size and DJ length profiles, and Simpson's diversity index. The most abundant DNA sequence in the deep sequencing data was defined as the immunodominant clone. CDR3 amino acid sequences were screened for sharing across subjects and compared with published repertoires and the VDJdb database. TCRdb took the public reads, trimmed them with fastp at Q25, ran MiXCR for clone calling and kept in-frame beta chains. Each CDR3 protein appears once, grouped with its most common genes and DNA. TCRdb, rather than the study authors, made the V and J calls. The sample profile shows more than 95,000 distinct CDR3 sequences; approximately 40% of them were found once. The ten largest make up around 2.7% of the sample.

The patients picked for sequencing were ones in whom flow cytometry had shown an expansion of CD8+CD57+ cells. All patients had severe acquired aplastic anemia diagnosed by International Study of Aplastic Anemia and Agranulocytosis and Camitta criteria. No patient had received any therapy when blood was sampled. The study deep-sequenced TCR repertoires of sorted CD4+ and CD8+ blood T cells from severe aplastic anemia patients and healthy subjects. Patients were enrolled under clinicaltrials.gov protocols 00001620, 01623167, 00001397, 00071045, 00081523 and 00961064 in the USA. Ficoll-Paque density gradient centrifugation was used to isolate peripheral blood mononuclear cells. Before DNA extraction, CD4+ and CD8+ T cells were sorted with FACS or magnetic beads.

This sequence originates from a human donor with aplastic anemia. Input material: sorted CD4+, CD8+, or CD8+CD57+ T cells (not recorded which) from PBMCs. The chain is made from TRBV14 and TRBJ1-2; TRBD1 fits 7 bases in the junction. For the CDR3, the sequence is CASSQEYRGWITDGGYTF. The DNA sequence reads TGTGCCAGCAGCCAAGAGTACAGGGGATGGATCACGGATGGAGGCTACACCTTC. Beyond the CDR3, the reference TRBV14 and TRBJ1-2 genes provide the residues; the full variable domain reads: EAGVTQFPSHSVIEKGQTVTLRCDPISGHDNLYWYRRVMGKEIKFLLHFVKESKQDESGMPNNRFLAERTGGTYSTLKVQPAELEDSGVYFCASSQEYRGWITDGGYTFGSGTRLTVV.